This TCR beta chain was recorded in a study of lymphopenia after photon versus proton radiotherapy. Study-level results: Better survival with proton therapy was suggested as possible, not demonstrated. Post-nadir diversity loss with photons came from oligoclonal expansion, particularly CD8+ Temra cells. Relative stability marked proton patients; photon patients lost diversity and naive cells. Post-nadir TCR diversity decline inversely tracked overall survival among those who died.

This CDR3 comprises 13 residues. The trim removed 8 bases at V and 3 bases at J, leaving 4 bases unmatched. Germline V gene lookup returns CDR1 SNHLY and CDR2 FYNNEI. Profiled with immunoSEQ multiplex PCR; TCRdb holds only in-frame clones, not every one. The sample includes some 30,000 clones, roughly 89% of them seen just once. Remarks on this clone: Antigen specificity is unknown.

This specimen consisted of peripheral blood, obtained from a patient treated with proton-based radiotherapy. The sequence came from a woman in her sixties or seventies with cholangiocarcinoma. Some clones in this sample may be carry-over from other donors' samples. V usage is TRBV2 and J usage is TRBJ2-7; 10 nucleotides line up with TRBD2. The CDR3 loop reads CASGAGGIYEQYF. In nucleotides, the CDR3 is TGTGCCAGCGGAGCGGGAGGGATCTACGAGCAGTACTTC.